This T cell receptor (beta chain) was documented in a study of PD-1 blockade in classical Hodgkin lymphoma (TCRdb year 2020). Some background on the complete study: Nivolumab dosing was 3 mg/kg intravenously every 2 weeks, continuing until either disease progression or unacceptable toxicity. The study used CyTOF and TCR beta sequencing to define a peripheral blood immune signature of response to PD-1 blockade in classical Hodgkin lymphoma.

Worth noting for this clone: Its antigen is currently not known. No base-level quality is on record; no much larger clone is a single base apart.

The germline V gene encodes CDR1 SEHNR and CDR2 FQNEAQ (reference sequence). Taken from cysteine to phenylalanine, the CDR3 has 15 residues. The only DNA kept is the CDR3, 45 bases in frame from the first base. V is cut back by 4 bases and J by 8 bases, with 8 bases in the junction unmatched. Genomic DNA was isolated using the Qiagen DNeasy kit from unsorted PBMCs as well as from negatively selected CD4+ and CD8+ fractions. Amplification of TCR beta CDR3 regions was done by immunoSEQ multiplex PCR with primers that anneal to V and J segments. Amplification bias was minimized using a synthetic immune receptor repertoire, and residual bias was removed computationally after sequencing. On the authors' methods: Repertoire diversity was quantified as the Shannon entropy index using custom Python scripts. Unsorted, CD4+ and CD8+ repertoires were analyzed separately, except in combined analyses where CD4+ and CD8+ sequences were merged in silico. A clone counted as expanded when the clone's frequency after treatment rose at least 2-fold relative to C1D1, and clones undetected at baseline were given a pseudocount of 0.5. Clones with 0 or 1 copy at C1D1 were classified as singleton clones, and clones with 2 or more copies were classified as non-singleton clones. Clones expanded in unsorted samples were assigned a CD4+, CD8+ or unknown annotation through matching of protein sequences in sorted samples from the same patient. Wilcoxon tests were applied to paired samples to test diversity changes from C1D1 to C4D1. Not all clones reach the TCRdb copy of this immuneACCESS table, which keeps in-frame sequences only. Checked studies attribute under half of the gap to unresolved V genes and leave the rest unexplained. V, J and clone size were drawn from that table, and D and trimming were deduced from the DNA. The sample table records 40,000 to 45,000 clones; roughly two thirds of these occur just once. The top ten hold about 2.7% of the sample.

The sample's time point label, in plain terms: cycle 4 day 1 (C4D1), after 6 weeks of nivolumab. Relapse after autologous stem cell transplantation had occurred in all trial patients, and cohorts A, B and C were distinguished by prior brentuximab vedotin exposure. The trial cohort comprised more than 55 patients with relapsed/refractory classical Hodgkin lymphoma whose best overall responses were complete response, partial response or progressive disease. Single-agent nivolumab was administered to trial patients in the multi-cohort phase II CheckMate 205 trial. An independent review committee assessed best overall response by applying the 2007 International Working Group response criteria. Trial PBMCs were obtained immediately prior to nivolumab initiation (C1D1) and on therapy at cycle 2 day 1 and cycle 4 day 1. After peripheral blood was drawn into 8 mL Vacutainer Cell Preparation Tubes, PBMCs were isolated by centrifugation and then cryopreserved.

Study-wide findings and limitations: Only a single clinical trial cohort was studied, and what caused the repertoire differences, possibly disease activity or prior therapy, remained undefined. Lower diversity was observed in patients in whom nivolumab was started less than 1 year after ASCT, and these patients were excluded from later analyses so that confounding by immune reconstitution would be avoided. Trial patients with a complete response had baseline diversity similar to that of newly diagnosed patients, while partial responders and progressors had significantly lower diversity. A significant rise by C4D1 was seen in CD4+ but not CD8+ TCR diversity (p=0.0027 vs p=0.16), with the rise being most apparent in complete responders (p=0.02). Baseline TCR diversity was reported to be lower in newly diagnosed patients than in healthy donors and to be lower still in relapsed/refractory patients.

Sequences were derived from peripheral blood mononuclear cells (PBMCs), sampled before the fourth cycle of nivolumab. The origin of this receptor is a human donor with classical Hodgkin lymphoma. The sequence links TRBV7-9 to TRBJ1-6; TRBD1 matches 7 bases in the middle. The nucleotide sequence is TGTGCCAGCAGCTCGACCGGGACAGATGATTCACCCCTCCACTTT. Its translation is CASSSTGTDDSPLHF.